One sample yielded the 13 T cell receptor beta chains listed below, sequenced in a study of blood T cell repertoires in COVID-19. Here immunoSEQ multiplex PCR was the method, and the copy in TCRdb shows in-frame clones only, minus some. The sample yields roughly 140,000 clones, around 83% seen once. The sample comprised peripheral blood. These receptors all come from a man in his sixties with active or convalescent COVID-19.

The chain is built from TRBV2 and TRBJ2-1, with 12 bases aligning to TRBD2. This CDR3 is 14 amino acids long. Germline V gene lookup returns CDR1 SNHLY and CDR2 FYNNEI. The J segment lost 9 bases and the V segment lost 7 bases, leaving 7 bases of the junction unmatched. The DNA for the CDR3 is TGTGCCAGCACCAGACTAGCGGGAGAAGGTGAGCAGTTCTTC. Translating it yields CASTRLAGEGEQFF.

This chain joins TRBV13 and TRBJ1-2; D call uncertain. This CDR3 is 11 amino acids long. Trimming stripped 7 bases from V and 7 bases from J, with 10 bases between. Germline lookup yields CDR1 PRHDT and CDR2 FYEKMQ (reference sequence). The CDR3 nucleotides read TGTGCCAGCAACCCCGGGTTTGGCTACACCTTC. It yields the protein CASNPGFGYTF.

Many counts were recorded for this clone. This chain connects TRBV7-9 to TRBJ1-2, with D uncertain. The V end lost 4 bases, the J end lost 6 bases, and 18 bases lay between the germline ends. The CDR3 loop spans 15 amino acids. The germline gives CDR1 SEHNR, CDR2 FQNEAQ (reference sequence). This CDR3 reads CASSSPLDGVDGYTF. CDR3 coding DNA: TGTGCCAGCAGCTCCCCGCTGGACGGGGTGGATGGCTACACCTTC.

The table lists this clone with a count of one. The chain employs TRBV3-1 (or the pseudogene TRBV3-2) and TRBJ1-4; TRBD1 agrees at 7 bases. This CDR3 comprises 17 residues. CDR1 and CDR2 from the germline V gene are LGHDT and YNNKEL (reference sequence). V trimming: 4 bases; J trimming: 5 bases; junction bases outside the gene matches: 13. The CDR3 coding sequence is TGTGCCAGCAGCCGCGCAGGCACGACAGGGCTAAATGAAAAACTGTTTTTT. It is translated as CASSRAGTTGLNEKLFF.

The chain is built from TRBV5-1 and TRBJ2-2, with TRBD1 as a possible D gene (6 bases). CDR1 is SGHRS, CDR2 YFSETQ, per germline. CDR3 length equals 16 residues. V gave up 2 bases and J gave up 0 bases, with 11 bases separating them. CDR3 nucleotide sequence: TGCGCCAGCAGCTTCCGACAGGTGGCGAACACCGGGGAGCTGTTTTTT. Its translation is CASSFRQVANTGELFF.

The chain is built from TRBV27 and TRBJ1-2; D ambiguous. CDR1 is MNHEY and CDR2 is SMNVEV in the germline V gene (reference sequence). The CDR3 has 19 amino acids. Trimming removed 3 bases at V and 2 bases at J, with 25 bases between. The CDR3 DNA is TGTGCCAGCAGTTTGCGTCTTATCTTGGAGGGCAGCAAAAACTATGGCTACACCTTC. Translating it yields CASSLRLILEGSKNYGYTF.

The table lists this clone with a count of one. The chain combines TRBV6-5 with TRBJ1-2; TRBD1 matches 11 bases. CDR1 and CDR2 from the germline V gene are MNHEY and SVGAGI. The length of the CDR3 is 14 residues. The V and J ends lost 7 bases and 8 bases, in that order; junction bases with no gene match: 9. As DNA, the CDR3 is TGTGCCAGCACATCCTCGGGACAGGGGGTCGGCTACACCTTC. This sequence encodes CASTSSGQGVGYTF.

The chain couples TRBV3-1 (or the pseudogene TRBV3-2) to TRBJ1-5; D might be TRBD1 (6 bases). The CDR3 extends over 16 amino acids. The germline V gene encodes CDR1 LGHDT and CDR2 YNNKEL (reference sequence). V was shortened by 4 bases and J by 7 bases, with 20 bases between the two germline ends. CDR3 DNA: TGTGCCAGCAGCCCGCTAGGACAGACTCCGAGACAGCCCCAGCATTTT. Translating it yields CASSPLGQTPRQPQHF.

The DNA of the CDR3 is TGTGCCAGCAGTTACGAGGACAGGGAGGGCGTTTTATGGGAGACCCAGTACTTC. It is translated as CASSYEDREGVLWETQYF. V usage is TRBV6-2 or TRBV6-3 and J usage is TRBJ2-5; possible D gene TRBD1, 8 bases. Germline CDR1 and CDR2: MNHEY and SVGEGT. Trimming removed 2 bases at V and 5 bases at J, with 24 bases between. This CDR3 is built from 18 residues.

The CDR3 bases are TGTGCCAGCTCCCTCGAGGGGGTGGGAGAGACCCAGTACTTC. This translates into CASSLEGVGETQYF. V usage is TRBV27 and J usage is TRBJ2-5, with a possible D match to TRBD1 (6 bases). Looked up from germline, CDR1 is MNHEY and CDR2 is SMNVEV (reference sequence). The V gene lost 8 bases and the J gene lost 4 bases, with 17 bases spanning the gap. The CDR3 is 14 residues long.

V and J are TRBV4-3 and TRBJ2-2, with 8 bases that match TRBD2. The length of the CDR3 is 14 residues. Germline V CDR1 and CDR2: LGHNA, YSLEER. Germline trimming cut 6 bases from V and 5 bases from J; bases unmatched to any gene: 5. This CDR3 is CASRTGLATGELFF. CDR3 bases: TGCGCCAGCAGAACCGGACTAGCTACCGGGGAGCTGTTTTTT.

Written as DNA, the CDR3 is TGTGCCAGCAGCTTAAATAGCGGGGGCGGAGGAGATACGCAGTATTTT. This codes for CASSLNSGGGGDTQYF. The V gene is TRBV3-1 (or the pseudogene TRBV3-2), the J gene TRBJ2-3, with 9 positions matching TRBD2. The J segment lost 5 bases and the V segment lost 5 bases, leaving 11 bases of the junction unmatched. The germline V gene has CDR1 LGHDT and CDR2 YNNKEL (reference sequence). The CDR3 runs 16 residues.

The CDR3 nucleotides read TGTGCCAGCAGCCAAGATGAGCGACAGTTCTTC. Its protein is CASSQDERQFF. The chain joins TRBV4-2 to TRBJ2-1, with D hard to call. The germline gives CDR1 LGHNA, CDR2 YNFKEQ. This CDR3 spans 11 amino acids. With 0 bases removed from V and 13 bases from J, the gap between germline ends came to 7 bases.